This T cell receptor (beta chain) was identified in a study of chemoradiotherapy in HPV16-positive cancers. The wider study: Functional T-cell assays on a couple of HPV16-positive patients' cells defined candidate HPV-specific clones and common TCR motifs.

The assay was immunoSEQ multiplex PCR, and TCRdb's table has in-frame clones only and misses some. The sample contains around 30,000 clones, 70% to 90% of which appear only once. Study results and caveats: Candidate HPV-specific clones and E7-related TCR motifs grew in tumor during treatment.

With 1 base removed from V and 5 bases from J, the gap between germline ends came to 12 bases. Germline V gives CDR1 MGHDK, CDR2 SYGVNS. This CDR3 has 15 amino acids. About this clone: Antigen specificity is unknown.

Samples were taken several times over chemoradiotherapy. Sequenced here: blood, sampled from a patient who underwent chemoradiotherapy. This TCR was sampled from a human donor with HPV-associated anogenital cancer. The genes are TRBV25-1 and TRBJ1-5; no clear D gene. The CDR3 sequence is CASSESSQVDQPQHF. CDR3 nucleotides: TGTGCCAGCAGTGAATCCTCGCAGGTCGATCAGCCCCAGCATTTT.